These 15 T cell receptor beta chains were sequenced from one sample in a study of glioma-infiltrating T cells. Amplification of TCR alpha and beta CDR3 regions from RNA used iRepertoire nested multiplex PCR. One entry per CDR3 protein results from TCRdb running MiXCR on the multiplex PCR reads. Here the sample spans under 200,000 distinct CDR3 sequences, about 40% being singletons. The sample taken for sequencing was glioma tissue, nonneoplastic brain tissue, or PBMCs (not recorded which). Receptors originate from a human donor with low-grade glioma or glioblastoma, undergoing nonglioma brain surgery, or in good health (not recorded which).

This clonotype occurred a few times. V gene TRBV12-3 or TRBV12-4 combines with J gene TRBJ1-1, with D maybe TRBD1 (5 bases). V lost 7 bases and J 1 base, leaving 13 bases between the germline ends. This CDR3 contains 14 residues. CDR3 in amino acids: CASTLGQANTEAFF. The CDR3 DNA reads as TGTGCCAGCACCCTGGGGCAGGCGAACACTGAAGCTTTCTTT.

The genes are TRBV7-2 and TRBJ2-2; possible D gene TRBD1, 6 bases. The germline V gene encodes CDR1 SGHTA and CDR2 FQGNSA. The CDR3 has 16 amino acids. V was clipped by 4 bases and J by 2 bases, with 14 bases between them. The CDR3: CASSWGGQINTGELFF. The CDR3 nucleotides are TGTGCCAGCAGCTGGGGCGGACAGATAAACACCGGGGAGCTGTTTTTT.

A few counts support this clonotype. This chain connects TRBV4-1 to TRBJ2-7; D gene ambiguous. CDR1 and CDR2 from the germline V gene are MGHRA and YSYEKL. V lost 1 base to trimming and J lost 7 bases, with 8 bases between them. This CDR3 is 12 amino acids long. The CDR3, as DNA: TGCGCCAGCAGCCAAGGGGCTCGGGAGCAGTACTTC. This gives the protein CASSQGAREQYF.

As regards this clonotype: The limits of the CDR3 on the DNA are not certain, so only TCRdb's listed CDR3 is given. J is TRBJ1-2 and V is TRBV29-1; no DNA check was done on the table's D call, TRBD1. Germline-derived CDR1 and CDR2 are SQVTM and ANQGSEA. Inclusive of both ends, the CDR3 amounts to 14 amino acids. CDR3 protein: CSVERTGSNYGCTF.

The chain links TRBV27 to TRBJ2-7, with D maybe TRBD2 (5 bases). Trimming took 5 bases from V and 6 from J, leaving 17 bases between them. Germline V gene lookup returns CDR1 MNHEY and CDR2 SMNVEV (reference sequence). This CDR3 spans 14 amino acids. The CDR3 sequence: CASSAALDGGEQYF. The CDR3 DNA is TGTGCCAGCAGTGCAGCACTGGACGGAGGCGAGCAGTACTTC.

The rearrangement links TRBV2 to TRBJ2-5; 8 bases are shared with TRBD1. Germline V gene sequence: CDR1 SNHLY, CDR2 FYNNEI. This CDR3 has 17 amino acids. J was trimmed by 2 bases and V by 5 bases; bases with no gene match: 13. The DNA of the CDR3 is TGTGCCAGCAGTCAATGTGACGGGACAGGTTGGCAAGAGACCCAGTACTTC. As protein: CASSQCDGTGWQETQYF.

This clonotype was seen a few times. J is TRBJ2-2 and V is TRBV29-1; D gene uncertain. The V gene's germline CDR1 is SQVTM and CDR2 ANQGSEA. The CDR3 sequence is 12 residues long. Trimming left V 5 bases short and J 3 bases short, with 7 bases between. CDR3: CSVKRDTGELFF. Written as DNA, the CDR3 is TGCAGCGTTAAGAGAGACACCGGGGAGCTGTTTTTT.

J is TRBJ2-5 and V is TRBV6-6; D may be TRBD1 (6 bases). Between the trimmed V and J ends, which lost 6 bases and 4 bases, there was a span of 12 bases. CDR3 length: 13 amino acids. Germline V lookup: CDR1 MNHNY, CDR2 SVGAGI (reference sequence). CDR3 sequence (DNA): TGTGCCAGCAGCGCAGGGGTAACAGAGACCCAGTACTTC. Translating gives CASSAGVTETQYF.

This clonotype was recorded many times. The chain has TRBV6-1 and TRBJ2-5; no definite D call. V was clipped by 6 bases and J by 0 bases, with 11 bases between them. Germline V gene lookup returns CDR1 MNHNS and CDR2 SASEGT. This CDR3 is 14 amino acids long. The CDR3 region is CASRGVPDQETQYF. Written as DNA, the CDR3 is TGTGCCAGCAGAGGAGTGCCCGACCAAGAGACCCAGTACTTC.

In this sample, this clonotype turned up many times. This chain joins TRBV29-1 and TRBJ2-5, with 8 positions matching TRBD2. V lost 6 bases, J lost 5 bases, and 8 bases stayed unmatched. Germline V gives CDR1 SQVTM, CDR2 ANQGSEA. This CDR3 is 13 amino acids long. Here the CDR3 reads CSVHGTSGETQYF. The CDR3 nucleotides read TGCAGCGTCCACGGGACTAGTGGGGAGACCCAGTACTTC.

This chain uses TRBV19 with TRBJ2-2; 9 bases line up with TRBD2. CDR1 is LNHDA, CDR2 SQIVND, per germline (reference sequence). The CDR3 contains 14 residues. J was trimmed by 5 bases and V by 10 bases; bases with no gene match: 8. The CDR3 loop reads CATSPSGKTGELFF. DNA of the CDR3: TGTGCCACTTCGCCTAGCGGGAAGACCGGGGAGCTGTTTTTT.

V usage is TRBV27 and J usage is TRBJ2-1; a weak D match, TRBD2 (5 bases). Germline V CDR1 and CDR2: MNHEY, SMNVEV (reference sequence). V was pared by 5 bases and J by 10 bases, with 24 bases between. This CDR3 contains 16 residues. The CDR3 loop reads CASSHTPGVLTYEQFF. In DNA, the CDR3 is TGTGCCAGCAGTCATACCCCCGGGGTCCTCACCTACGAGCAGTTCTTC.

A word on this clonotype: The junction shows a germline mismatch at one end, possibly a read error. The chain recombines TRBV2 with TRBJ2-6, with 9 nucleotides matching TRBD1. Germline values: CDR1 SNHLY, CDR2 FYNNEI. The CDR3 has 16 amino acids. This CDR3 is CASNPDRGSEANVLTF. The CDR3 DNA follows: TGTGCCAGCAACCCGGACAGGGGATCTGAGGCCAACGTCCTGACTTTC. The full variable domain, completed using reference TRBV2 and TRBJ2-6, is EPEVTQTPSHQVTQMGQEVILRCVPISNHLYFYWYRQILGQKVEFLVSFYNNEISEKSEIFDDQFSVERPDGSNFTLKIRSTKLEDSAMYFCASNPDRGSEANVLTFGAGSRLTVL.

This clonotype showed up just a few times. V usage is TRBV19 and J usage is TRBJ1-1; 9 bases match TRBD1. This CDR3 region has 12 residues. Germline CDR1 and CDR2: LNHDA and SQIVND (reference sequence). J lost 5 bases, V lost 11 bases, and 6 bases had no gene match. The CDR3 DNA reads as TGTGCCTCCGACAGGGGGATGACTGAAGCTTTCTTT. This sequence encodes CASDRGMTEAFF.

With respect to this clonotype: One end of the junction fails to match germline, which may point to a read error. The rearrangement links TRBV7-9 to TRBJ2-5, with a possible D match to TRBD1 (6 bases). The CDR3 is 14 amino acids. Germline V gives CDR1 SEHNR, CDR2 FQNEAQ (reference sequence). The CDR3 reads CASSTTGFQETQYF. CDR3 in DNA: TGTGCAAGCAGCACCACAGGGTTCCAAGAGACCCAGTACTTC.